This T cell receptor beta chain was sequenced during a study of shared clonotypes between healthy human individuals. Study details: Used for every donor were three CD4 naive, three CD4 memory, two CD8 naive and one CD8 memory plate.

It was across several immunoSEQ plates that each subset's genomic DNA was evenly split. Using immunoSEQ multiplex PCR, the repertoire was profiled, and TCRdb retains in-frame clones only, with some absent. The sample includes about 1.1 million clones, around 77% seen only once; the top ten take 0.89%. This clone was observed at least ten times. The antigen remains undetermined. Germline values: CDR1 SGHRS, CDR2 YFSETQ. CDR3 size: 16 residues. J gave up 4 bases and V 4 bases, and 8 bases lay outside the gene matches. Partitioning of CD4+ cells yielded a CD45RA+ naive subset and a CD45RA-negative memory subset. Study findings and constraints: Donors were few, which limited the genetic and exposure-history diversity represented.

The TCR sequence derives from a man between 18 and 29 years old in good health. Some clones in this sample may be carry-over from other donors' samples. The specimen was memory CD4+ T cells from PBMCs. As to subset: CD45RA-negative fraction. V gene TRBV5-1 combines with J gene TRBJ2-3, with 11 nucleotides matching TRBD1. The CDR3 here is CASSLQPGQGADTQYF. In DNA, the CDR3 is TGCGCCAGCAGCCTCCAACCGGGACAGGGGGCAGATACGCAGTATTTT.